The 14 T cell receptor beta chains given below trace back to one sample, sequenced in a study of blood T cell repertoires in COVID-19. Measured with immunoSEQ multiplex PCR; TCRdb has only the in-frame clones, and not every one. The sample lists roughly 180,000 clones, 80% to 90% seen once, with under 25% in the top ten. The sequenced sample was peripheral blood. The receptors originated from a man aged 65 to 85 with active or convalescent COVID-19.

The DNA of the CDR3 is TGTGCCAGTAGGGAGACAGGGCCGGCTACAGATACGCAGTATTTT. It is translated as CASRETGPATDTQYF. This chain links TRBV19 with TRBJ2-3; 7 nucleotides match TRBD1. The CDR3 extends over 15 amino acids. Germline V gene data show CDR1 as LNHDA and CDR2 as SQIVND (reference sequence). With 6 bases clipped from V and 3 bases from J, the junction kept 9 bases outside the gene matches.

The chain employs TRBV2 and TRBJ1-4; D remains ambiguous. The germline V gene encodes CDR1 SNHLY and CDR2 FYNNEI. V was cut by 7 bases and J by 2 bases, with 14 bases left in between. The CDR3 consists of 15 residues. In DNA form, the CDR3 reads TGTGCCAGCAAGCTCTTGGGCGGGACTAATGAAAAACTGTTTTTT. Amino acid sequence: CASKLLGGTNEKLFF.

The chain is built from TRBV18 and TRBJ1-3; TRBD1 matches at 8 bases. V dropped 3 bases and J dropped 8; count of bases not matched to a gene: 12. Per germline, CDR1 KGHSH and CDR2 LQKENI. CDR3 size: 16 residues. The CDR3 coding sequence is TGTGCCAGCTCACCGACGACAGGCCAGGGGGCCTACACCATATATTTT. This codes for CASSPTTGQGAYTIYF.

The chain links TRBV19 to TRBJ2-1, with a weak D call TRBD2 (6 bases). V gave up 9 bases and J gave up 4 bases, with 25 bases separating them. CDR1 and CDR2 (germline): LNHDA, SQIVND (reference sequence). This CDR3 spans 17 amino acids. CDR3 in amino acids: CASCRGRLASPYNEQFF. In nucleotides, the CDR3 is TGTGCCAGCTGCCGGGGTCGGCTAGCGAGCCCATACAATGAGCAGTTCTTC.

J is TRBJ1-1 and V is TRBV9, with D tentatively TRBD1 (5 bases). The germline CDR1 and CDR2 sequences are SGDLS and YYNGEE. The ends were cut back, 4 bases at V and 8 bases at J, with 21 bases in the middle. The CDR3 covers 15 residues. Written as DNA, the CDR3 is TGTGCCAGCAGCCCTCCCGGGACTGCGAAAGAAGAAGCTTTCTTT. Its protein is CASSPPGTAKEEAFF.

V usage is TRBV6-6 and J usage is TRBJ2-5; perhaps TRBD1 as D (6 bases). The V end lost 6 bases, the J end lost 3 bases, and 14 bases lay between the germline ends. The CDR3 is 14 amino acids. Germline V gives CDR1 MNHNY, CDR2 SVGAGI (reference sequence). The CDR3 reads CASRWTALEETQYF. CDR3 nucleotide sequence: TGTGCCAGCAGATGGACAGCGCTCGAAGAGACCCAGTACTTC.

J is TRBJ2-3 and V is TRBV11-2, with TRBD2 identical over 16 bases. V lost 0 bases, J lost 5 bases, and 5 bases stayed unmatched. Germline CDR1 SGHAT, CDR2 FQNNGV. The CDR3 is 18 residues long. This CDR3 is CASSLETGLAGGGDTQYF. In nucleotides, the CDR3 is TGTGCCAGCAGCTTAGAGACGGGACTAGCGGGAGGGGGAGATACGCAGTATTTT.

The rearrangement joins TRBV7-3 to TRBJ2-1; TRBD2 aligns across 8 bases. CDR1 is SGHTA, CDR2 FQGTGA, per germline. V was clipped by 5 bases and J by 7 bases; unmatched bases: 4. The CDR3 consists of 13 residues. The CDR3 coding sequence is TGTGCCAGCAGCGACCGACTAGCGAATGAGCAGTTCTTC. Its protein is CASSDRLANEQFF.

The gene calls are TRBV28 and TRBJ2-3, with a weak D call TRBD1 (5 bases). The germline V and J ends were trimmed by 2 bases and 2 bases, with 11 bases remaining between them. CDR1 and CDR2 (germline): MDHEN, SYDVKM. CDR3 length equals 15 residues. CDR3 sequence (DNA): TGTGCCAGCAGTTTACGCAGGGTTGACACAGATACGCAGTATTTT. Amino acids: CASSLRRVDTDTQYF.

This chain joins TRBV18 and TRBJ1-5, with TRBD1 matching over 7 bases. Per the germline V gene, CDR1 is KGHSH and CDR2 is LQKENI. The CDR3 has 15 residues. Trimming cost V 4 bases and J 5 bases; bases outside gene matches: 8. CDR3 in DNA: TGTGCCAGCTCACACGACAGGGAAGGAGATCAGCCCCAGCATTTT. Amino acids: CASSHDREGDQPQHF.

The gene calls are TRBV10-2 and TRBJ1-5, with TRBD1 as a possible D gene (5 bases). The germline V and J ends were trimmed by 3 bases and 0 bases, with 12 bases remaining between them. This CDR3 comprises 16 residues. From germline, CDR1 is WSHSY and CDR2 SAAADI. Here the CDR3 reads CASSDHGHSSNQPQHF. The CDR3 nucleotides are TGCGCCAGCAGTGACCACGGACACTCTAGCAATCAGCCCCAGCATTTT.

The chain employs TRBV4-1 and TRBJ2-1; 7 bases line up with TRBD1. Looked up from germline, CDR1 is MGHRA and CDR2 is YSYEKL. The CDR3 extends over 19 amino acids. J gave up 1 base and V 0 bases, and 12 bases lay outside the gene matches. The CDR3: CASSQERGNRGVSYNEQFF. The DNA for the CDR3 is TGCGCCAGCAGCCAAGAAAGGGGAAACAGGGGAGTATCCTACAATGAGCAGTTCTTC.

The V gene is TRBV29-1, the J gene TRBJ1-2; possibly TRBD1 for D (5 bases). The CDR3 length is 13 residues. Deletions cut 6 bases from V and 3 bases from J, with 14 bases between. Germline CDR1 is SQVTM and CDR2 is ANQGSEA. This CDR3 is CSVRRGVDYGYTF. The CDR3 coding sequence is TGCAGCGTCCGACGGGGGGTAGACTATGGCTACACCTTC.

This clone was recorded once. The chain employs TRBV5-1 and TRBJ1-6; D is possibly TRBD1 (6 bases). There are 15 residues in the CDR3. The germline CDR1 and CDR2 sequences are SGHRS and YFSETQ. The germline V and J ends were trimmed by 4 bases and 5 bases, with 13 bases remaining between them. The CDR3 bases are TGCGCCAGCAGCACTAGGGCAGGGGATAATTCACCCCTCCACTTT. This codes for CASSTRAGDNSPLHF.